The 21 T cell receptor beta chains in this list originate from one sample, sequenced in a study of blood T cell repertoires in COVID-19. TCRdb keeps only in-frame clones here, not all; method: immunoSEQ multiplex PCR. The sample records about 160,000 clones, approximately 77% being singletons. The specimen sequenced was peripheral blood. The receptor set was obtained from a woman older than 75 with active or convalescent COVID-19.

The chain uses TRBV6-1 and TRBJ2-7; 11 nucleotides align to TRBD2. This CDR3 comprises 17 residues. The germline gives CDR1 MNHNS, CDR2 SASEGT. J was trimmed by 1 base and V by 4 bases; bases with no gene match: 9. As DNA, the CDR3 is TGTGCCAGCAGTGGCTTTCTAGCGGGAGGCGGATCCTACGAGCAGTACTTC. Encoded protein: CASSGFLAGGGSYEQYF.

CDR3 loop: CASSARNTEAFF. The CDR3 region has the DNA TGTGCCAGCAGTGCCAGGAACACTGAAGCTTTCTTT. The J gene is TRBJ1-1, the V gene TRBV25-1; D call uncertain. V was shortened by 4 bases and J by 1 base, with 4 bases between the two germline ends. Germline CDR1 MGHDK, CDR2 SYGVNS. The CDR3 is 12 amino acids. Drawing the rest from reference TRBV25-1 and TRBJ1-1, the complete variable domain is EADIYQTPRYLVIGTGKKITLECSQTMGHDKMYWYQQDPGMELHLIHYSYGVNSTEKGDLSSESTVSRIRTEHFPLTLESARPSHTSQYLCASSARNTEAFFGQGTRLTVV.

V and J are TRBV28 and TRBJ1-1; D uncertain. Germline V gene lookup returns CDR1 MDHEN and CDR2 SYDVKM. Trimming cost V 6 bases and J 1 base, with 9 bases left between them. The CDR3 sequence is 13 residues long. Here the CDR3 reads CASSQTENTEAFF. The CDR3 bases are TGTGCCAGCAGCCAAACAGAGAACACTGAAGCTTTCTTT.

The chain joins TRBV12-3 or TRBV12-4 to TRBJ2-1, with no clear D. CDR3 size: 13 residues. Between the trimmed V and J ends, which lost 6 bases and 0 bases, there was a span of 6 bases. This CDR3 reads CASSRSSYNEQFF. CDR3 nucleotides: TGTGCCAGCAGCCGGAGCTCCTACAATGAGCAGTTCTTC.

The chain couples TRBV6-1 to TRBJ2-7, with D perhaps TRBD2 (5 bases). Trimming removed 2 bases from V and 2 bases from J, with 7 bases in between. The CDR3 is 13 amino acids. In germline, CDR1 is MNHNS, CDR2 SASEGT. CDR3 sequence: CASSEYGTYEQYF. In DNA, the CDR3 is TGTGCCAGCAGTGAATACGGGACCTACGAGCAGTACTTC.

V is TRBV19 and J is TRBJ1-4; 7 nucleotides agree with TRBD1. Germline-derived CDR1 and CDR2 are LNHDA and SQIVND (reference sequence). The CDR3 length is 15 residues. Losses at the gene ends were 7 bases for V and 5 bases for J; bases not matched to a gene: 10. The CDR3, as DNA: TGTGCCAGTACCCTAAGGGGGACAGTCAATGAAAAACTGTTTTTT. Translation: CASTLRGTVNEKLFF.

This chain uses TRBV6-5 with TRBJ2-3, with D tentatively TRBD1 (6 bases). V lost 0 bases and J lost 6, with 10 bases in between. Germline CDR1 MNHEY, CDR2 SVGAGI. This CDR3 comprises 14 residues. The DNA for the CDR3 is TGTGCCAGCAGTTACTCCATGGGGGCGGATACGCAGTATTTT. Protein sequence: CASSYSMGADTQYF.

The chain employs TRBV7-8 and TRBJ2-5, with 12 bases aligning to TRBD1. Germline CDR1 SGHVS, CDR2 FQNEAQ. The CDR3 is 16 residues long. The V gene end was trimmed by 5 bases and the J gene end by 5 bases; junction bases not matched to a gene: 9. In DNA form, the CDR3 reads TGTGCCAGCAGCCAAAAAAGGGACAGGGGGCTGGAGACCCAGTACTTC. Its protein product is CASSQKRDRGLETQYF.

The chain employs TRBV28 and TRBJ1-4; 7 bases map to TRBD1. Germline V gene data show CDR1 as MDHEN and CDR2 as SYDVKM. The CDR3 is 14 residues long. V trimming: 8 bases; J trimming: 6 bases; junction bases outside the gene matches: 9. In DNA, the CDR3 is TGTGCCAGCCTTCCAGGGGGGCGGCATGAAAAACTGTTTTTT. As protein: CASLPGGRHEKLFF. Looking up the rest from reference TRBV28 and TRBJ1-4 gives the full variable domain: DVKVTQSSRYLVKRTGEKVFLECVQDMDHENMFWYRQDPGLGLRLIYFSYDVKMKEKGDIPEGYSVSREKKERFSLILESASTNQTSMYLCASLPGGRHEKLFFGSGTQLSVL.

The chain joins TRBV7-2 to TRBJ1-1; tentative D call: TRBD1 (5 bases). Trimming removed 6 bases at V and 5 bases at J, with 28 bases between. CDR3 length equals 18 residues. CDR1 and CDR2 from the germline V gene are SGHTA and FQGNSA. The CDR3 here is CASSFTPGVWGRKTEAFF. The CDR3 DNA reads TGTGCCAGCAGTTTCACTCCGGGGGTTTGGGGTAGAAAAACTGAAGCTTTCTTT.

The chain joins TRBV6-5 to TRBJ1-2; D perhaps matches TRBD1 (5 bases). Germline CDR1 and CDR2: MNHEY and SVGAGI. The CDR3 sequence is 15 residues long. Trimming left V 5 bases short and J 2 bases short, with 15 bases between. The CDR3 protein is CASSPLQEFNYGYTF. The CDR3 DNA sequence: TGTGCCAGCAGTCCTTTACAGGAATTCAACTATGGCTACACCTTC.

The chain carries TRBV5-1 and TRBJ1-5; a weak D match, TRBD1 (5 bases). Germline V gene lookup returns CDR1 SGHRS and CDR2 YFSETQ. The CDR3 is 15 residues long. Trimming took 3 bases from V and 1 from J, leaving 11 bases between them. As DNA, the CDR3 is TGCGCCAGCAGCTGGGGGGGAGGGAGCAATCAGCCCCAGCATTTT. Translating it yields CASSWGGGSNQPQHF.

CDR3 residues: CASSMGGSGFTYEQYF. The CDR3 DNA reads as TGTGCCAGTAGTATGGGAGGTAGCGGGTTCACCTACGAGCAGTACTTC. The chain employs TRBV19 and TRBJ2-7; the match to TRBD2 covers 7 bases. This CDR3 has 16 amino acids. The V and J ends lost 3 bases and 2 bases, in that order; junction bases with no gene match: 10. CDR1 is LNHDA and CDR2 is SQIVND in the germline V gene (reference sequence).

The chain uses TRBV5-4 and TRBJ1-1; a weak D match, TRBD1 (6 bases). V was trimmed by 4 bases and J by 1 base, leaving 14 bases between them. In germline, CDR1 is SGHNT, CDR2 YYREEE (reference sequence). The length of the CDR3 is 15 residues. The CDR3 loop is CASSLGGGKNTEAFF. CDR3 bases: TGTGCCAGCAGCCTGGGGGGGGGCAAGAACACTGAAGCTTTCTTT.

The CDR3 DNA follows: TGTGCCAGCAGCCCTAGTAGCGGGACTCATCGATTTTTTAGCACAGATACGCAGTATTTT. Translated, it gives CASSPSSGTHRFFSTDTQYF. The chain links TRBV9 to TRBJ2-3; TRBD2 matches 8 bases. The ends lost 4 bases at V and 0 bases at J; junction bases unmatched: 19. CDR3 length: 20 residues. The germline CDR1 and CDR2 sequences are SGDLS and YYNGEE.

The rearrangement links TRBV15 to TRBJ1-3; the match to TRBD1 covers 7 bases. With V trimmed by 1 base and J by 2 bases, 8 bases remained unmatched. This CDR3 is built from 17 residues. Germline V lookup: CDR1 LNHNV, CDR2 YYDKDF (reference sequence). In nucleotides, the CDR3 is TGTGCCACCAGCAGAGTAAGAACAGGGGTAACTGGAAACACCATATATTTT. Amino acids: CATSRVRTGVTGNTIYF.

J is TRBJ1-1 and V is TRBV4-1; D is perhaps TRBD1 (6 bases). Germline lookup yields CDR1 MGHRA and CDR2 YSYEKL. This CDR3 has 17 residues. V lost 0 bases and J 5 bases, leaving 19 bases between the germline ends. The CDR3 region is CASSQDGAGARRTEAFF. The DNA of the CDR3 is TGCGCCAGCAGCCAAGATGGGGCGGGGGCCCGCAGGACTGAAGCTTTCTTT.

V gene TRBV5-6 combines with J gene TRBJ2-3; tentatively, D is TRBD2 (6 bases). V lost 1 base and J lost 15, with 21 bases in between. CDR1 SGHDT and CDR2 YYEEEE come from the germline V gene. CDR3 length equals 14 residues. In DNA, the CDR3 is TGTGCCAGCAGCTTGATAGAGGTCCGCGGGGCGCTATATTTT. Protein product: CASSLIEVRGALYF.

The J gene is TRBJ2-7, the V gene TRBV29-1; TRBD1 agrees at 9 bases. V lost 8 bases, J lost 6 bases, and 8 bases stayed unmatched. The CDR3 length is 12 residues. CDR1 and CDR2 from the germline V gene are SQVTM and ANQGSEA. CDR3 sequence (DNA): TGCAGCTCTAGGACAGGGGTAGGCGAGCAGTACTTC. Translated: CSSRTGVGEQYF.

The chain links TRBV5-1 to TRBJ1-3; D might be TRBD1 (5 bases). V lost 0 bases to trimming and J lost 6 bases, with 10 bases between them. The CDR3 has 14 residues. CDR1 is SGHRS, CDR2 YFSETQ, per germline. DNA for the CDR3: TGCGCCAGCAGCTTGGGGGGCATTGAAAACACCATATATTTT. Residues: CASSLGGIENTIYF.

V usage is TRBV2 and J usage is TRBJ1-4; the D gene is possibly TRBD1 (6 bases). CDR3 size: 14 residues. The ends were cut back, 6 bases at V and 3 bases at J, with 11 bases in the middle. Germline CDR1 is SNHLY and CDR2 is FYNNEI. In DNA form, the CDR3 reads TGTGCCAGCAGAGACAGGACAGCTAATGAAAAACTGTTTTTT. This gives the protein CASRDRTANEKLFF. The whole variable domain, filled in from reference TRBV2 and TRBJ1-4, reads EPEVTQTPSHQVTQMGQEVILRCVPISNHLYFYWYRQILGQKVEFLVSFYNNEISEKSEIFDDQFSVERPDGSNFTLKIRSTKLEDSAMYFCASRDRTANEKLFFGSGTQLSVL.